Each of the 10 T cell receptor beta chains below was sequenced from the same sample in a study of blood T cell repertoires in COVID-19. Some clones are missing from TCRdb's copy, which holds only in-frame ones; the method was immunoSEQ multiplex PCR. The sample includes roughly 160,000 clones, about 91% seen only once; the top ten take 3.9%. Sequencing was performed on peripheral blood. The receptors come from a woman aged 60 to 75 who had recovered from COVID-19.

J is TRBJ1-6 and V is TRBV5-4, with D tentatively TRBD1 (5 bases). Trimming removed 4 bases at V and 14 bases at J, with 19 bases between. The CDR3 totals 14 residues. CDR1 and CDR2 (germline): SGHNT, YYREEE (reference sequence). The CDR3 sequence is CASSRYGGGLALHF. CDR3 in DNA: TGTGCCAGCAGCCGGTACGGGGGGGGGTTGGCCCTCCACTTT.

The chain's CDR3 is CASSLSGGNNYGYTF. The DNA for the CDR3 is TGTGCCAGCAGTTTATCAGGGGGTAATAACTATGGCTACACCTTC. The chain recombines TRBV27 with TRBJ1-2, with D possibly being TRBD1 (6 bases). Germline V CDR1 and CDR2: MNHEY, SMNVEV (reference sequence). V was cut by 0 bases and J by 1 base, with 9 bases left in between. This CDR3 spans 15 amino acids.

The V call is TRBV5-1, the J call TRBJ2-5; maybe TRBD1 (5 bases). The V end was cut by 5 bases, the J end by 3 bases, with 14 bases between. The CDR3 totals 14 residues. The germline gives CDR1 SGHRS, CDR2 YFSETQ. Here the CDR3 DNA reads TGCGCCAGCAGTACCCGGTCGACAGAAGAGACCCAGTACTTC. As protein: CASSTRSTEETQYF.

The rearrangement uses TRBV7-8 and TRBJ2-7; D is perhaps TRBD1 (6 bases). V was pared by 5 bases and J by 3 bases, with 17 bases between. The CDR3 runs 15 residues. Germline CDR1 reads SGHVS; CDR2 reads FQNEAQ. The chain's CDR3 is CASSPRVSRGYEQYF. CDR3 in DNA: TGTGCCAGCAGCCCCAGGGTGAGCAGGGGCTACGAGCAGTACTTC.

J is TRBJ2-7 and V is TRBV6-6; no clear D gene. Germline CDR1 and CDR2: MNHNY and SVGAGI (reference sequence). CDR3 size: 12 residues. The ends were cut back, 5 bases at V and 6 bases at J, with 11 bases in the middle. Here the CDR3 reads CASSPPLSEQYF. DNA of the CDR3: TGTGCCAGCAGTCCCCCCCTCTCCGAGCAGTACTTC.

DNA of the CDR3: TGTGCCAGCAGCCAAGTATCCGGGACTGAAGCTTTCTTT. Amino acids: CASSQVSGTEAFF. The V gene is TRBV3-1 (or the pseudogene TRBV3-2), the J gene TRBJ1-1; D not certain. This CDR3 has 13 residues. The V end was cut by 1 base, the J end by 5 bases, with 8 bases between. Germline assignment: CDR1 LGHDT and CDR2 YNNKEL (reference sequence).

The chain recombines TRBV28 with TRBJ1-2, with D perhaps matching TRBD1 (5 bases). The CDR3 consists of 14 residues. CDR1 is MDHEN, CDR2 SYDVKM, per germline. Trimming left V 2 bases short and J 2 bases short, with 9 bases between. CDR3 in DNA: TGTGCCAGCAGTTTAGCAGGGCAGAACTATGGCTACACCTTC. Translated: CASSLAGQNYGYTF.

This chain's CDR3 is CASSLKTGRGKIQPQHF. DNA of the CDR3: TGTGCCAGCAGCTTGAAAACAGGGAGAGGAAAGATTCAGCCCCAGCATTTT. V usage is TRBV11-3 and J usage is TRBJ1-5; possibly TRBD1 for D (6 bases). V lost 3 bases, J lost 6 bases, and 21 bases lay in between. There are 17 residues in the CDR3. Germline V lookup: CDR1 SGHNT, CDR2 YENEEA.

The chain carries TRBV3-1 (or the pseudogene TRBV3-2) and TRBJ2-5; 8 nucleotides agree with TRBD2. Germline-derived CDR1 and CDR2 are LGHDT and YNNKEL (reference sequence). V shed 3 bases and J 5 bases; nucleotides not matched to a gene: 5. The CDR3 consists of 14 residues. DNA for the CDR3: TGTGCCAGCAGCCATGCCGGGGGGGCGGAGACCCAGTACTTC. Residues: CASSHAGGAETQYF.

V usage is TRBV2 and J usage is TRBJ2-7; possibly TRBD1 for D (6 bases). The germline CDR1 and CDR2 sequences are SNHLY and FYNNEI. With 5 bases removed from V and 2 bases from J, the gap between germline ends came to 16 bases. This CDR3 contains 15 residues. The CDR3 loop is CASSKTGVLPYEQYF. As DNA, the CDR3 is TGTGCCAGCAGTAAGACAGGCGTCCTCCCCTACGAGCAGTACTTC.